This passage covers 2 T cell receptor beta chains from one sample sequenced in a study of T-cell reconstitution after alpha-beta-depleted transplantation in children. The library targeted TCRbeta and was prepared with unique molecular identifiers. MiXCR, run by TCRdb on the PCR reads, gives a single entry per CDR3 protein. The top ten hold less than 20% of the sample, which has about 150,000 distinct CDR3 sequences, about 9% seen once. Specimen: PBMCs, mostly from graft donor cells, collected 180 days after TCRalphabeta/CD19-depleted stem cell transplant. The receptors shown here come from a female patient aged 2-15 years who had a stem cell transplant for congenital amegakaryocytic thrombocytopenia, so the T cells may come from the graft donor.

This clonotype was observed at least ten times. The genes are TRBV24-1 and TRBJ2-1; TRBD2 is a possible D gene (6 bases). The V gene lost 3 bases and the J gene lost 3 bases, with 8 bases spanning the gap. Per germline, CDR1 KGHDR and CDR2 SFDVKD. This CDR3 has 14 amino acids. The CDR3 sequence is CATSDPRGYNEQFF. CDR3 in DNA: TGTGCCACCAGTGATCCGCGGGGCTACAATGAGCAGTTCTTC.

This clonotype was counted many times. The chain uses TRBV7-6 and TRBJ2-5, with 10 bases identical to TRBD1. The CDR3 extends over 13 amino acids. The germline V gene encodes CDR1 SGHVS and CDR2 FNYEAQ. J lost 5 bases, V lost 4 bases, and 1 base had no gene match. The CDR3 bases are TGTGCCAGCAGCTGGGGACAGGGGGAGACCCAGTACTTC. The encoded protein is CASSWGQGETQYF.